The 2 T cell receptor beta chains below were found in one sample sequenced in a study of blood T cells in healthy people across ages. Using a J-beta primer mix together with a sample-barcoded 5' primer, a second PCR was run for roughly 7 to 12 cycles. From the 5' RACE reads, TCRdb called clonotypes with MiXCR, one entry per CDR3 protein. The sample lists under 1,000,000 distinct CDR3 sequences, around 45% seen once, with around a sixth in the top ten. Sequencing was performed on blood. These receptors were taken from an elderly man in good health.

V is TRBV28 and J is TRBJ2-3, with 9 bases aligning to TRBD1. The germline gives CDR1 MDHEN, CDR2 SYDVKM. The ends lost 5 bases at V and 4 bases at J; junction bases unmatched: 7. CDR3 size: 15 residues. In nucleotides, the CDR3 is TGTGCCAGCAGTGGAAGGACAGGGGACGCAGATACGCAGTATTTT. It encodes CASSGRTGDADTQYF.

V is TRBV6-6 and J is TRBJ2-7; D remains ambiguous. The germline V gene has CDR1 MNHNY and CDR2 SVGAGI (reference sequence). V shed 2 bases and J shed 0 bases, with 11 bases lying between them. The length of the CDR3 is 15 residues. CDR3 sequence: CASSYGQRYSYEQYF. DNA for the CDR3: TGTGCCAGCAGTTACGGGCAGAGGTACTCCTACGAGCAGTACTTC.